Sequencing of this TCR beta chain was carried out in a study of shared clonotypes between healthy human individuals. Overall study findings and caveats: Relative to their counterparts shared across all four donors, non-shared clonotypes exhibited diminished generation probabilities. The diversity represented, both genetic and in exposure history, was limited by few donors. The rarefaction results pointed to incomplete sorted-subset sequencing despite large depth.

Using immunoSEQ multiplex PCR, the repertoire was profiled, and TCRdb retains in-frame clones only, with some absent. The sample has about 2 million clones; about 95% are singletons. V was trimmed by 4 bases and J by 3 bases, leaving 12 bases between them. Germline V gives CDR1 SEHNR, CDR2 FQNEAQ (reference sequence). The length of the CDR3 is 14 residues. The naive CD8 population came from CD45RO-negative cells selected for CCR7, without terminally differentiated effector memory CD45RA+ cells. As concerns this clone: Its cognate antigen is unknown.

The rearrangement uses TRBV7-9 and TRBJ1-2; D remains ambiguous. The receptor's source is a man aged 18 to 30 in good health. The sample taken for sequencing was naive CD8+ T cells sorted from blood. The DNA for the CDR3 is TGTGCCAGCAGCTCCCCCCTCGGGGACTATGGCTACACCTTC. Protein: CASSSPLGDYGYTF.